Sequencing of this T cell receptor (beta chain) was carried out in a study of T cells after yellow fever vaccination. Study results and caveats: Most primary-vaccination clones reappeared after the booster (96% CD4, more than 70% CD8). Researchers cautioned that FACS-sorted repertoires could harbor abundant clonotypes contaminating from the bulk population.

This clonotype was recorded a few times. The antigen is unknown. Making TCR cDNA involved 5'RACE template switching, which added UMIs and a universal primer site. MiXCR, applied by TCRdb to the 5' RACE reads, yields one record per CDR3 protein. Found here are 200,000 to 300,000 distinct CDR3 sequences, about 7% of them singletons; the top ten hold approximately 0.85%. The material was CD4+ T cells sorted from PBMCs, obtained 15 days after the yellow fever booster vaccination. This receptor was identified in a man aged 30 to 39 who received the YFV17D yellow fever vaccine.

CDR3 DNA sequence: TGTGCCAGCAGTTACCGAACCGCGAGTAAGCCCCAGCATTTT. Translated: CASSYRTASKPQHF. V usage is TRBV6-2 or TRBV6-3 and J usage is TRBJ1-5; D uncertain. The germline CDR1 and CDR2 sequences are MNHEY and SVGEGT. This CDR3 has 14 amino acids. Between the trimmed V and J ends, which lost 2 bases and 8 bases, there was a span of 13 bases.